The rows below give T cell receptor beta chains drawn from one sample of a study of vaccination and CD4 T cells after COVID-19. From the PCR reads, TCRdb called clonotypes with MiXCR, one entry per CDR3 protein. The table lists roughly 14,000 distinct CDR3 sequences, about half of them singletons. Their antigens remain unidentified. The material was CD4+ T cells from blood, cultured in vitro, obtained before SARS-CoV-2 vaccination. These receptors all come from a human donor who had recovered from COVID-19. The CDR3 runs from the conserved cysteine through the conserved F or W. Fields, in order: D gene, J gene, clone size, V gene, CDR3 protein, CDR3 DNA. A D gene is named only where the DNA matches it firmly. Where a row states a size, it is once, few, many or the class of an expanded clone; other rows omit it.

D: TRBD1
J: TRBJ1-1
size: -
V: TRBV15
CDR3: CATSREGYRGPSEAFF
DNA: TGTGCCACCAGCAGAGAAGGCTACAGGGGGCCATCGGAAGCTTTCTTT

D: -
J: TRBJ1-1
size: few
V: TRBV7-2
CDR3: CASSRHRVGSGMDEAFF
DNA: TGTGCCAGCAGCCGACACCGGGTAGGCTCAGGGATGGATGAAGCTTTCTTT

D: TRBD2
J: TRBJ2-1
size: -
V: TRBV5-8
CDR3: CASSSPSGTRRYNEQFF
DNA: TGTGCCAGCAGTTCTCCGAGTGGGACTAGGCGTTACAATGAGCAGTTCTTC

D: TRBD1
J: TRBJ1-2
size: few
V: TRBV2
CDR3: CASSADRVDYGYTF
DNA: TGTGCCAGCAGTGCGGACAGGGTCGACTATGGCTACACCTTC

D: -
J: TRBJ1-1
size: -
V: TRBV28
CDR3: CASSFIPPGGGGTEAFF
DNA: TGTGCCAGCAGTTTTATCCCCCCGGGAGGGGGTGGCACTGAAGCTTTCTTT

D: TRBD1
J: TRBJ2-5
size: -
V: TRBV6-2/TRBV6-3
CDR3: CASGRTGGSETQYF
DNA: TGTGCCAGCGGAAGAACAGGGGGCTCGGAGACCCAGTACTTC

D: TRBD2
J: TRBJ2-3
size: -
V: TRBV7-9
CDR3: CASAPGGWTDTQYF
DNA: TGTGCCAGCGCGCCGGGAGGGTGGACAGATACGCAGTATTTT

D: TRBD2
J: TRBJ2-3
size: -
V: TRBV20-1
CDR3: CSARAERSGRAADTQYF
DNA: TGCAGTGCTAGAGCCGAGAGAAGCGGGAGGGCCGCAGATACGCAGTATTTT

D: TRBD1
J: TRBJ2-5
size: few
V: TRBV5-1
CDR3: CASIGQGAETQYF
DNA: TGCGCCAGCATAGGACAGGGGGCCGAGACCCAGTACTTC

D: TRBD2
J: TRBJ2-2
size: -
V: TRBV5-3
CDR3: CARSLGRAGFTGELFF
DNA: TGTGCCAGAAGCTTGGGGCGAGCGGGATTCACCGGGGAGCTGTTTTTT

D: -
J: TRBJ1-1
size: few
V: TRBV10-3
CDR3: CAISPMGRKQGNTEAFF
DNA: TGTGCCATCAGTCCTATGGGGAGGAAACAGGGGAACACTGAAGCTTTCTTT

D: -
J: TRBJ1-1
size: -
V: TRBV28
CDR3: CASSPPGGMNTEAFF
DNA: TGTGCCAGCAGTCCTCCGGGGGGGATGAACACTGAAGCTTTCTTT

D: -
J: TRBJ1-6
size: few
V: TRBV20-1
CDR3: CSATFTANSPLHF
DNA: TGCAGTGCTACTTTTACAGCGAATTCACCCCTCCACTTT

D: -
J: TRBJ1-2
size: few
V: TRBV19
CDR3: CASSIWGDGYTF
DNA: TGTGCCAGTAGTATTTGGGGCGACGGCTACACCTTC

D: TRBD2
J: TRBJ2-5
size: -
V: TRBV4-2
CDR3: CASSQGTSGQETQYF
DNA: TGTGCCAGCAGCCAGGGGACTAGCGGACAAGAGACCCAGTACTTC

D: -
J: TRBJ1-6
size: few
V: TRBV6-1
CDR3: CASSAPNSPLHF
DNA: TGTGCCAGCAGTGCACCGAATTCACCCCTCCACTTT

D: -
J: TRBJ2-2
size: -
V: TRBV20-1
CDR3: CSAIAVNTGELFF
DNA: TGCAGTGCTATCGCCGTTAACACCGGGGAGCTGTTTTTT

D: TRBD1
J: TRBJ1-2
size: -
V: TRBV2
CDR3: CASRPQTGTAVVSYGYTF
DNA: TGTGCCAGCAGACCACAAACCGGGACAGCGGTGGTCTCCTATGGCTACACCTTC

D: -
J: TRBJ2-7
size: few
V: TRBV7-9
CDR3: CASSLVPPRTAVYEQYF
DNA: TGTGCCAGCAGCTTAGTTCCCCCGAGGACAGCAGTATACGAGCAGTACTTC

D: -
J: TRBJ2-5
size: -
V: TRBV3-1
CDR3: CASSTGTDGRETQYF
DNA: TGTGCCAGCAGCACCGGGACCGACGGAAGAGAGACCCAGTACTTC

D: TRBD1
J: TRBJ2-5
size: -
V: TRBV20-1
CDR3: CSAIKDRGLKTQYF
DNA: TGCAGTGCCATAAAGGACAGGGGGCTTAAGACCCAGTACTTC

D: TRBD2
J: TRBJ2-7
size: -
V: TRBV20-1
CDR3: CSASGKGGGSYEQYF
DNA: TGCAGTGCTAGCGGAAAGGGCGGGGGATCCTACGAGCAGTACTTC

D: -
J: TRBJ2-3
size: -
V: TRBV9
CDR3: CASSVSASTDTQYF
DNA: TGTGCCAGCAGCGTATCCGCCTCCACAGATACGCAGTATTTT

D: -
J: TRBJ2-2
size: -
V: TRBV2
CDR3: CASNLLRNTGELFF
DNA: TGTGCCAGCAACCTATTACGGAACACCGGGGAGCTGTTTTTT

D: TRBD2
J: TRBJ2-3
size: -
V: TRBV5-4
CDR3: CASSLGLAGTTDTQYF
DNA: TGTGCCAGCAGCCTAGGACTAGCGGGAACCACAGATACGCAGTATTTT

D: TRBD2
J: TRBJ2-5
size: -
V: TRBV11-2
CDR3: CASSPGIAGGFRETQYF
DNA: TGTGCCAGCAGCCCAGGCATAGCGGGAGGGTTTCGGGAGACCCAGTACTTC